The 5 T cell receptor beta chains in this list originate from one sample, sequenced in a study of blood T cells in healthy people across ages. Alongside a J-beta primer mix, a sample-barcoded 5' primer served in a second PCR lasting about 7 to 11 cycles. TCRdb re-called the 5' RACE reads through MiXCR, storing one row per CDR3 protein. Counted here are approximately 800,000 distinct CDR3 sequences, 56% occurring once; the ten biggest clones make up around a quarter. What was sequenced was blood. The receptors come from a middle-aged man in good health.

CDR3 amino acids: CASSLARGYGANVLTF. CDR3 sequence (DNA): TGTGCCAGCAGCTTAGCGAGGGGGTATGGGGCCAACGTCCTGACTTTC. The chain is built from TRBV7-2 and TRBJ2-6; D might be TRBD1 (6 bases). Germline V gene lookup returns CDR1 SGHTA and CDR2 FQGNSA. Trimming took 0 bases from V and 3 from J, leaving 9 bases between them. The CDR3 totals 16 residues.

The chain links TRBV3-1 to TRBJ2-5; D not certain. CDR1 and CDR2 (germline): LGHDT, YNNKEL (reference sequence). V was trimmed by 3 bases and J by 1 base, leaving 9 bases between them. The CDR3 loop spans 14 amino acids. The CDR3 here is CASSQASSQETQYF. The DNA for the CDR3 is TGTGCCAGCAGCCAGGCCTCTAGCCAAGAGACCCAGTACTTC.

V usage is TRBV5-1 and J usage is TRBJ2-7; the D gene is possibly TRBD1 (5 bases). This CDR3 comprises 13 residues. Deletions cut 3 bases from V and 6 bases from J, with 13 bases between. In germline, CDR1 is SGHRS, CDR2 YFSETQ. The CDR3 sequence is CASSCRVAFEQYF. CDR3 bases: TGCGCCAGCAGCTGCAGGGTAGCCTTCGAGCAGTACTTC. Drawing the rest from reference TRBV5-1 and TRBJ2-7, the complete variable domain is KAGVTQTPRYLIKTRGQQVTLSCSPISGHRSVSWYQQTPGQGLQFLFEYFSETQRNKGNFPGRFSGRQFSNSRSEMNVSTLELGDSALYLCASSCRVAFEQYFGPGTRLTVT.

DNA of the CDR3: TGTGCCAGCAGCGGGATAGGACAGGGCGGCAATGAGCAGTTCTTC. This gives the protein CASSGIGQGGNEQFF. This sequence joins TRBV5-5 and TRBJ2-1, with 8 bases fitting TRBD1. This CDR3 region has 15 residues. Per germline, CDR1 SGHKS and CDR2 YYEKEE (reference sequence). J was trimmed by 6 bases and V by 4 bases; bases with no gene match: 9.

V and J are TRBV20-1 and TRBJ1-6; TRBD1 aligns across 9 bases. Germline loops: CDR1 DFQATT, CDR2 SNEGSKA (reference sequence). CDR3 length: 16 residues. V lost 3 bases, J lost 7 bases, and 10 bases stayed unmatched. This CDR3 reads CSARPNTGGSNSPLHF. CDR3 nucleotides: TGCAGTGCTAGGCCGAATACAGGGGGCTCGAATTCACCCCTCCACTTT.